This passage covers 20 T cell receptor beta chains from one sample sequenced in a study of cytomegalovirus exposure and HLA in healthy donors. This PCR relied on a set of 60 Vbeta primers and 13 Jbeta primers. Libraries were prepared by immunoSEQ multiplex PCR; TCRdb keeps only in-frame clonotypes and omits some of them. The sample holds approximately 140,000 clones, around three quarters seen once. The sample consisted of PBMCs. The receptors shown here come from a man between 18 and 35 years old in good health and CMV-seronegative.

The chain combines TRBV9 with TRBJ2-2; perhaps TRBD1 as D (6 bases). From germline, CDR1 is SGDLS and CDR2 YYNGEE. This CDR3 has 18 residues. V gave up 1 base and J gave up 2 bases, with 18 bases separating them. For the CDR3, the DNA is TGTGCCAGCAGCGTAAGTCCCGGGGCAGGGGCAAACACCGGGGAGCTGTTTTTT. Translation: CASSVSPGAGANTGELFF.

V is TRBV7-2 and J is TRBJ2-2; D might be TRBD1 (6 bases). V lost 4 bases and J 4 bases, leaving 19 bases between the germline ends. Germline V CDR1 and CDR2: SGHTA, FQGNSA. There are 17 residues in the CDR3. The CDR3 is CASSSAAGRGSTGELFF. The CDR3 DNA reads TGTGCCAGCAGCTCAGCCGCCGGCAGGGGAAGCACCGGGGAGCTGTTTTTT.

This chain uses TRBV5-1 with TRBJ1-2, with TRBD1 identical over 8 bases. The CDR3 loop spans 14 amino acids. The V gene end was trimmed by 4 bases and the J gene end by 4 bases; junction bases not matched to a gene: 6. Germline assignment: CDR1 SGHRS and CDR2 YFSETQ. DNA for the CDR3: TGCGCCAGCAGCGCCGGGACAGGTCCCTATGGCTACACCTTC. This sequence encodes CASSAGTGPYGYTF.

The chain has TRBV6-5 and TRBJ2-1, with 10 bases identical to TRBD2. Germline V gives CDR1 MNHEY, CDR2 SVGAGI. The CDR3 has 15 residues. The ends lost 7 bases at V and 9 bases at J; junction bases unmatched: 12. The CDR3 coding sequence is TGTGCCAGCAAGAGCGGGGGGGCATTTCTGGGTGAGCAGTTCTTC. Amino acid sequence: CASKSGGAFLGEQFF.

This clone has only one observation. V usage is TRBV27 and J usage is TRBJ2-1, with 12 positions matching TRBD2. CDR1 MNHEY and CDR2 SMNVEV come from the germline V gene (reference sequence). V was clipped by 3 bases and J by 5 bases; unmatched bases: 8. The CDR3 extends over 17 amino acids. The CDR3 here is CASSFLRLAGVNNEQFF. The CDR3 nucleotides are TGTGCCAGCAGTTTTTTGAGACTAGCGGGGGTTAACAATGAGCAGTTCTTC.

CDR3 loop: CASSSGGSNNSPLHF. The CDR3 DNA is TGTGCCAGCTCGTCAGGGGGCTCGAACAATTCACCCCTCCACTTT. V gene TRBV18 combines with J gene TRBJ1-6; TRBD1 aligns across 8 bases. Trimming cost V 6 bases and J 7 bases; bases outside gene matches: 8. CDR3 size: 15 residues. Germline V gene sequence: CDR1 KGHSH, CDR2 LQKENI. Drawing the rest from reference TRBV18 and TRBJ1-6, the complete variable domain is NAGVMQNPRHLVRRRGQEARLRCSPMKGHSHVYWYRQLPEEGLKFMVYLQKENIIDESGMPKERFSAEFPKEGPSILRIQQVVRGDSAAYFCASSSGGSNNSPLHFGNGTRLTVT.

The J gene is TRBJ2-7, the V gene TRBV30; D possibly corresponds to TRBD1 (5 bases). This CDR3 comprises 12 residues. Looked up from germline, CDR1 is GTSNPN and CDR2 is SVGIG (reference sequence). V dropped 2 bases and J dropped 8 bases, with 13 bases sitting between them. CDR3 DNA sequence: TGTGCCTGGAGTCAAGGTGGGGCCCAGCAGTACTTC. Residues: CAWSQGGAQQYF.

V usage is TRBV19 and J usage is TRBJ1-6, with TRBD1 matching over 7 bases. Losses at the gene ends were 4 bases for V and 0 bases for J; bases not matched to a gene: 6. This CDR3 contains 17 residues. Germline CDR1 reads LNHDA; CDR2 reads SQIVND (reference sequence). The CDR3 DNA sequence: TGTGCCAGTAGTAATATACAGGGGAGCTCCTATAATTCACCCCTCCACTTT. Protein: CASSNIQGSSYNSPLHF.

The chain's CDR3 is CASSSPYTEQFF. For the CDR3, the DNA is TGTGCCAGCAGTTCCCCTTACACCGAGCAGTTCTTC. V gene TRBV6-5 combines with J gene TRBJ2-1; no definite D call. V gave up 4 bases and J gave up 10 bases, with 11 bases separating them. This CDR3 spans 12 amino acids. CDR1 and CDR2 (germline): MNHEY, SVGAGI.

V usage is TRBV18 and J usage is TRBJ2-7; D perhaps matches TRBD1 (5 bases). This CDR3 has 13 residues. Germline CDR1 reads KGHSH; CDR2 reads LQKENI. V was shortened by 3 bases and J by 3 bases, with 9 bases between the two germline ends. The CDR3 sequence: CASSPGRDYEQYF. CDR3 in DNA: TGTGCCAGCTCACCGGGCAGGGACTACGAGCAGTACTTC.

CDR3 sequence reads: CASSLAGSGRGETQYF. CDR3 nucleotides: TGTGCCAGCAGCTTGGCAGGATCGGGTCGGGGAGAGACCCAGTACTTC. The genes are TRBV5-8 and TRBJ2-5, with D tentatively TRBD2 (5 bases). This CDR3 region has 16 residues. Trimming stripped 0 bases from V and 4 bases from J, with 16 bases between. Germline values: CDR1 SGHTS, CDR2 YDEGEE.

V is TRBV6-5 and J is TRBJ2-3, with 7 bases lining up with TRBD1. The CDR3 runs 16 residues. V dropped 4 bases and J dropped 2; count of bases not matched to a gene: 9. The germline gives CDR1 MNHEY, CDR2 SVGAGI. The CDR3 DNA is TGTGCCAGCAGTTTCCGGACAGGAACATTCACAGATACGCAGTATTTT. This gives the protein CASSFRTGTFTDTQYF.

The chain carries TRBV14 and TRBJ1-2; the D is unclear. This CDR3 region has 14 residues. Germline CDR1 SGHDN, CDR2 FVKESK. Trimming cost V 3 bases and J 6 bases, with 14 bases left between them. CDR3 coding DNA: TGTGCCAGCAGCCAGGAGGACGGGAGAAATGGCTACACCTTC. As protein: CASSQEDGRNGYTF.

The table lists this clone with a few counts. The V call is TRBV10-3, the J call TRBJ1-5; D is perhaps TRBD1 (5 bases). Germline V CDR1 and CDR2: ENHRY, SYGVKD. The ends were cut back, 3 bases at V and 5 bases at J, with 8 bases in the middle. The CDR3 is 13 amino acids. CDR3 sequence (DNA): TGTGCCATCAGTGACAGGGCAGATCAGCCCCAGCATTTT. It codes for CAISDRADQPQHF.

The chain recombines TRBV27 with TRBJ1-2, with 9 bases fitting TRBD1. Per germline, CDR1 MNHEY and CDR2 SMNVEV (reference sequence). This CDR3 contains 14 residues. V was clipped by 3 bases and J by 5 bases; unmatched bases: 4. CDR3 DNA: TGTGCCAGCAGTTTCGCCGGGACAGGGTATGGCTACACCTTC. Translating gives CASSFAGTGYGYTF.

There are a few counts of this clone. In nucleotides, the CDR3 is TGCGCCAGCAGCGCCGGACAGGGACCATATAGCAATCAGCCCCAGCATTTT. It codes for CASSAGQGPYSNQPQHF. The gene calls are TRBV5-1 and TRBJ1-5; 8 bases are a match to TRBD1. The trim removed 4 bases at V and 0 bases at J, leaving 9 bases unmatched. This CDR3 is 17 amino acids long. CDR1 and CDR2 (germline): SGHRS, YFSETQ.

Only a few counts were recorded for this clone. The CDR3 DNA reads as TGCGCCAGCTCAAACGGGTGGACAGGGGCAAACTATGGCTACACCTTC. Amino acids: CASSNGWTGANYGYTF. The V gene is TRBV5-1, the J gene TRBJ1-2; 9 bases agree with TRBD1. After removal of 7 bases from V and 2 bases from J, the junction contained 12 bases not matched to a gene. The CDR3 has 16 residues. Germline V CDR1 and CDR2: SGHRS, YFSETQ.

The chain is built from TRBV7-8 and TRBJ1-5; 9 bases are a match to TRBD1. Looked up from germline, CDR1 is SGHVS and CDR2 is FQNEAQ. The CDR3 length is 14 residues. V lost 3 bases and J lost 5; bases outside the gene matches: 2. The CDR3 coding sequence is TGTGCCAGCAGCTTGGGGACAGGGTATCAGCCCCAGCATTTT. Translation: CASSLGTGYQPQHF.

This clone was observed once. V is TRBV27 and J is TRBJ1-2; D is perhaps TRBD1 (5 bases). Trimming removed 3 bases at V and 6 bases at J, with 17 bases between. Looked up from germline, CDR1 is MNHEY and CDR2 is SMNVEV (reference sequence). The CDR3 extends over 15 amino acids. The CDR3 DNA sequence: TGTGCCAGCAGTTTGGGACGAGGGAGGGAGAATGGCTACACCTTC. The encoded protein is CASSLGRGRENGYTF.

The chain joins TRBV6-5 to TRBJ1-2; tentatively, D is TRBD1 (5 bases). The CDR3 is 12 residues long. V was cut by 5 bases and J by 7 bases, with 11 bases left in between. The germline CDR1 and CDR2 sequences are MNHEY and SVGAGI. The CDR3 loop is CASSIPGAGYTF. In DNA form, the CDR3 reads TGTGCCAGCAGTATCCCTGGGGCTGGCTACACCTTC.